This entry is about one T cell receptor (beta chain). What it recognizes is unknown. Germline assignment: CDR1 SGHRS and CDR2 YFSETQ. Trimming removed 0 bases at V and 0 bases at J, with 11 bases between. The CDR3 length is 16 residues. The data were taken from a study of CD4 T cells in relation to SARS-CoV-2 and coronaviruses. Study in general: Of the patients, about 8 were male, 4 female, two Hispanic. Regarding the study as a whole: In around 60% of donors, memory CD4+ clonotypes crossrecognized SARS-CoV-2 and at least one common cold coronavirus spike.

The assay was immunoSEQ multiplex PCR, and TCRdb's table has in-frame clones only and misses some. The sample records 35,000 to 45,000 clones, 84% being singletons. The rearrangement links TRBV5-1 to TRBJ2-3, with D possibly TRBD1 on 5 matching bases. The sample consisted of naive CD4+ T cells from PBMCs, cultured in vitro. Subset meaning: naive CD4+ T cells isolated by negative enrichment. The TCR sequence derives from an adult with COVID-19. The CDR3: CASSLEGPPSTDTQYF. DNA for the CDR3: TGCGCCAGCAGCTTGGAGGGGCCGCCTAGCACAGATACGCAGTATTTT.